This T cell receptor beta chain was observed in a study of blood T cell repertoires in COVID-19. CDR1 and CDR2 (germline): LNHNV, YYDKDF (reference sequence). The CDR3 has 17 residues. V dropped 1 base and J dropped 0 bases, with 10 bases sitting between them. The protocol was immunoSEQ multiplex PCR, while the TCRdb copy is restricted to in-frame clones and leaves out a portion. The sample includes more than 300,000 clones, 88% of them seen just once. Each recovered donor of Cohort 3 presented with two negative PCRs, clearance, or symptom resolution. The specimen was PBMCs or T cells enriched from blood (not recorded which). The sequence came from a woman under 30 who had recovered from COVID-19. This rearrangement joins TRBV15 to TRBJ1-6; no reliable D call. This chain's CDR3 is CATSRGQESSYNSPLHF. In nucleotides, the CDR3 is TGTGCCACCAGCAGAGGTCAGGAAAGCTCCTATAATTCACCCCTCCACTTT.